These 31 T cell receptor beta chains were sequenced from one sample in a study of control samples from healthy donors and cancer patients. The assay was immunoSEQ multiplex PCR, and TCRdb's table has in-frame clones only and misses some. The sample carries about 410,000 clones, 80% to 95% recorded once. The sample taken for sequencing was PBMCs. These receptors all come from a man in his forties with head and neck cancer.

This chain joins TRBV5-6 and TRBJ2-2, with D possibly TRBD2 on 6 matching bases. The germline gives CDR1 SGHDT, CDR2 YYEEEE. The CDR3 is 14 residues long. V lost 4 bases to trimming and J lost 7 bases, with 14 bases between them. The CDR3 DNA follows: TGTGCCAGCAGCCCGACGGGAGTAGACGGGGAGCTGTTTTTT. Translating it yields CASSPTGVDGELFF.

This chain joins TRBV9 and TRBJ2-7, with a possible D match to TRBD1 (5 bases). V dropped 0 bases and J dropped 3 bases, with 10 bases sitting between them. CDR1 SGDLS and CDR2 YYNGEE come from the germline V gene. The CDR3 is 14 residues long. The CDR3 loop reads CASSVAPDNYEQYF. DNA for the CDR3: TGTGCCAGCAGCGTAGCTCCGGACAACTACGAGCAGTACTTC.

This chain connects TRBV9 to TRBJ1-1; the D is unclear. Germline CDR1 SGDLS, CDR2 YYNGEE. Trimming pared 0 bases from V and 6 bases from J, leaving 12 bases between. This CDR3 contains 14 residues. The DNA of the CDR3 is TGTGCCAGCAGCGTAGATCCGGGGATTTCTGAAGCTTTCTTT. It yields the protein CASSVDPGISEAFF.

The V call is TRBV7-9, the J call TRBJ1-5, with 8 positions matching TRBD1. Unmatched junction bases numbered 0, after V lost 1 base and J lost 4 bases. This CDR3 contains 14 residues. Per the germline V gene, CDR1 is SEHNR and CDR2 is FQNEAQ (reference sequence). CDR3 amino acids: CASSLGQGNQPQHF. Written as DNA, the CDR3 is TGTGCCAGCAGCTTAGGACAGGGGAATCAGCCCCAGCATTTT.

CDR3 sequence (DNA): TGTGCCAGCAGCGGGCAGCCTAACACTGAAGCTTTCTTT. Translating gives CASSGQPNTEAFF. The rearrangement joins TRBV9 to TRBJ1-1; no definite D call. This CDR3 region has 13 residues. The ends were cut back, 3 bases at V and 2 bases at J, with 8 bases in the middle. The V gene's germline CDR1 is SGDLS and CDR2 YYNGEE.

The chain links TRBV27 to TRBJ1-2; D might be TRBD1 (5 bases). The germline V gene encodes CDR1 MNHEY and CDR2 SMNVEV (reference sequence). The CDR3 spans 12 residues. V dropped 5 bases and J dropped 8 bases, with 12 bases sitting between them. In DNA, the CDR3 is TGTGCCAGCAGTCCCGGGGGGGGAGGCTACACCTTC. Protein product: CASSPGGGGYTF.

V gene TRBV4-3 combines with J gene TRBJ2-7, with D uncertain. Germline-derived CDR1 and CDR2 are LGHNA and YSLEER. V lost 2 bases and J 2 bases, leaving 13 bases between the germline ends. This CDR3 is built from 15 residues. The CDR3 nucleotides read TGCGCCAGCAGCCAAAGGAAAGACGCAGCCTACGAGCAGTACTTC. Amino acids: CASSQRKDAAYEQYF.

This clone has just one count. The rearrangement joins TRBV7-9 to TRBJ1-2, with TRBD1 matching 7 bases. J was trimmed by 2 bases and V by 6 bases; bases with no gene match: 6. Germline CDR1 SEHNR, CDR2 FQNEAQ (reference sequence). The length of the CDR3 is 14 residues. The CDR3 spells CASRLQGLNYGYTF. DNA for the CDR3: TGTGCCAGCAGGCTACAGGGGCTAAACTATGGCTACACCTTC.

The chain joins TRBV10-2 to TRBJ1-5; TRBD1 matches at 9 bases. The length of the CDR3 is 14 residues. Germline V gives CDR1 WSHSY, CDR2 SAAADI. Trimming at V came to 6 bases and at J to 6 bases, leaving 6 bases not matched to a gene. The CDR3 loop reads CASSLGQGSQPQHF. In nucleotides, the CDR3 is TGCGCCAGCAGCTTAGGACAGGGGTCTCAGCCCCAGCATTTT.

DNA for the CDR3: TGCGCCAGCAGCCAAGGGCGGACGAACACTGAAGCTTTCTTT. Its protein product is CASSQGRTNTEAFF. The chain joins TRBV4-1 to TRBJ1-1, with D unclear. The length of the CDR3 is 14 residues. CDR1 is MGHRA and CDR2 is YSYEKL in the germline V gene. With 1 base removed from V and 1 base from J, the gap between germline ends came to 7 bases.

This chain connects TRBV19 to TRBJ2-6; D call uncertain. CDR3 size: 14 residues. The V end lost 4 bases, the J end lost 2 bases, and 6 bases lay between the germline ends. The germline V gene has CDR1 LNHDA and CDR2 SQIVND (reference sequence). Written as DNA, the CDR3 is TGTGCCAGTAGTAGAGAACCTGGGGCCAACGTCCTGACTTTC. It is translated as CASSREPGANVLTF.

This clone was observed once. The chain is built from TRBV28 and TRBJ2-3; TRBD1 matches at 7 bases. CDR3 length: 12 amino acids. Germline CDR1 and CDR2: MDHEN and SYDVKM. J gave up 5 bases and V 8 bases, and 4 bases lay outside the gene matches. The CDR3 loop is CASLGGQDTQYF. In DNA form, the CDR3 reads TGTGCCAGCCTAGGGGGCCAAGATACGCAGTATTTT.

V is TRBV28 and J is TRBJ1-6, with a tentative D call TRBD1 (5 bases). The CDR3 is made up of 14 amino acids. Germline lookup yields CDR1 MDHEN and CDR2 SYDVKM. Trimming took 2 bases from V and 6 from J, leaving 8 bases between them. DNA of the CDR3: TGTGCCAGCAGTTTAAGCCAGGGTAATTCACCCCTCCACTTT. This codes for CASSLSQGNSPLHF. The full variable domain, with the rest looked up from reference TRBV28 and TRBJ1-6, is DVKVTQSSRYLVKRTGEKVFLECVQDMDHENMFWYRQDPGLGLRLIYFSYDVKMKEKGDIPEGYSVSREKKERFSLILESASTNQTSMYLCASSLSQGNSPLHFGNGTRLTVT.

The chain couples TRBV6-5 to TRBJ1-1; TRBD1 agrees at 8 bases. The CDR3 has 14 amino acids. Germline CDR1 MNHEY, CDR2 SVGAGI. After removal of 6 bases from V and 0 bases from J, the junction contained 3 bases not matched to a gene. The CDR3 nucleotides read TGTGCCAGCAGATGGACAGGGATGAACACTGAAGCTTTCTTT. Its translation is CASRWTGMNTEAFF.

This sequence joins TRBV25-1 and TRBJ2-3, with a possible D match to TRBD2 (5 bases). Trimming took off 2 bases at V and 6 bases at J, with 12 bases between the two ends. Germline-derived CDR1 and CDR2 are MGHDK and SYGVNS. This CDR3 is 14 amino acids long. The CDR3 nucleotides are TGTGCCAGCAGTGAACCCGGGATTGAGGATACGCAGTATTTT. Its translation: CASSEPGIEDTQYF.

The chain combines TRBV29-1 with TRBJ2-7; 9 bases map to TRBD1. Trimming removed 6 bases from V and 4 bases from J; junction bases left unmatched: 4. Germline V gene data show CDR1 as SQVTM and CDR2 as ANQGSEA. The CDR3 is made up of 12 amino acids. Written as DNA, the CDR3 is TGCAGCGTGGCCGGGACAGGGTACGAGCAGTACTTC. It codes for CSVAGTGYEQYF.

This clone showed up just once. V and J are TRBV19 and TRBJ1-1, with 9 bases fitting TRBD1. This CDR3 is 15 amino acids long. Trimming at V came to 4 bases and at J to 3 bases, leaving 6 bases not matched to a gene. CDR1 and CDR2 from the germline V gene are LNHDA and SQIVND (reference sequence). CDR3 nucleotide sequence: TGTGCCAGTAGTAGAAAGGGACAGGGAGACACTGAAGCTTTCTTT. This translates into CASSRKGQGDTEAFF.

The DNA for the CDR3 is TGTGCCAGTAGTATAATTGGGCCAGGGGCCTACGAGCAGTACTTC. It specifies CASSIIGPGAYEQYF. This sequence joins TRBV19 and TRBJ2-7; D is possibly TRBD1 (6 bases). Germline CDR1 LNHDA, CDR2 SQIVND (reference sequence). Trimming shortened V by 2 bases and J by 2 bases, and 13 bases separated the two germline ends. The CDR3 has 15 residues.

This rearrangement joins TRBV10-1 to TRBJ2-7; 10 bases agree with TRBD1. This CDR3 is 14 amino acids long. Germline values: CDR1 WNHNN, CDR2 SYGVQD (reference sequence). V trimming: 2 bases; J trimming: 3 bases; junction bases outside the gene matches: 1. The CDR3 nucleotides are TGCGCCAGCAGTGAGAGGACAGGGGGCTACGAGCAGTACTTC. Its translation is CASSERTGGYEQYF.

The CDR3 protein is CASGRRGNSGNTIYF. CDR3 in DNA: TGTGCCAGCGGGAGGCGGGGTAACTCTGGAAACACCATATATTTT. The chain is built from TRBV6-5 and TRBJ1-3, with D uncertain. Germline CDR1 MNHEY, CDR2 SVGAGI. V lost 8 bases to trimming and J lost 0 bases, with 14 bases between them. This CDR3 is built from 15 residues.

This clone has more than one count but fewer than ten. This chain uses TRBV28 with TRBJ1-2; D gene ambiguous. Germline lookup yields CDR1 MDHEN and CDR2 SYDVKM. The V end was cut by 6 bases, the J end by 2 bases, with 7 bases between. CDR3 length: 12 residues. CDR3 loop: CASRRANYGYTF. As DNA, the CDR3 is TGTGCCAGCAGACGAGCAAACTATGGCTACACCTTC.

The chain employs TRBV11-1 and TRBJ1-1; D unclear. Germline V gene data show CDR1 as SGHAT and CDR2 as FQDESV (reference sequence). The V gene lost 5 bases and the J gene lost 6 bases, with 19 bases spanning the gap. The CDR3 has 15 residues. The CDR3 loop reads CASSALREGIAEAFF. DNA of the CDR3: TGTGCCAGCAGCGCGCTCCGGGAGGGAATCGCTGAAGCTTTCTTT. Combining the CDR3 with reference TRBV11-1 and TRBJ1-1 gives the whole variable domain EAEVAQSPRYKITEKSQAVAFWCDPISGHATLYWYRQILGQGPELLVQFQDESVVDDSQLPKDRFSAERLKGVDSTLKIQPAELGDSAMYLCASSALREGIAEAFFGQGTRLTVV.

V is TRBV7-2 and J is TRBJ2-7; D is uncertain. Per the germline V gene, CDR1 is SGHTA and CDR2 is FQGNSA. V was shortened by 3 bases and J by 3 bases, with 6 bases between the two germline ends. The CDR3 consists of 12 residues. Here the CDR3 reads CASSFTGYEQYF. DNA for the CDR3: TGTGCCAGCAGCTTTACGGGCTACGAGCAGTACTTC.

The chain links TRBV18 to TRBJ1-1, with D unclear. Trimming pared 0 bases from V and 0 bases from J, leaving 14 bases between. The CDR3 extends over 17 amino acids. The germline V gene has CDR1 KGHSH and CDR2 LQKENI. The CDR3 loop reads CASSPPRRARMNTEAFF. CDR3 nucleotides: TGTGCCAGCTCACCACCGAGGCGGGCGCGCATGAACACTGAAGCTTTCTTT.

The chain links TRBV7-3 to TRBJ2-1; the match to TRBD1 covers 12 bases. The CDR3 length is 15 residues. Trimming cost V 6 bases and J 5 bases; bases outside gene matches: 5. The germline CDR1 and CDR2 sequences are SGHTA and FQGTGA. CDR3 region: CASSPGQGANNEQFF. As DNA, the CDR3 is TGTGCCAGCAGTCCGGGACAGGGGGCCAACAATGAGCAGTTCTTC.

This chain links TRBV9 with TRBJ2-7; 11 bases agree with TRBD2. Germline CDR1 reads SGDLS; CDR2 reads YYNGEE. CDR3 length: 16 amino acids. The J segment lost 1 base and the V segment lost 3 bases, leaving 6 bases of the junction unmatched. CDR3 loop: CASSAHIAGGSYEQYF. CDR3 DNA: TGTGCCAGCAGCGCTCATATAGCGGGAGGGTCCTACGAGCAGTACTTC.

The J gene is TRBJ2-5, the V gene TRBV9; the match to TRBD2 covers 7 bases. Unmatched junction bases numbered 7, after V lost 0 bases and J lost 2 bases. The V gene's germline CDR1 is SGDLS and CDR2 YYNGEE. The CDR3 runs 16 residues. Here the CDR3 DNA reads TGTGCCAGCAGCGTAGTCCCCTCAGCGGGGCAAGAGACCCAGTACTTC. Amino acid sequence: CASSVVPSAGQETQYF.

The chain recombines TRBV6-6 with TRBJ2-1; the match to TRBD1 covers 11 bases. Germline V gene sequence: CDR1 MNHNY, CDR2 SVGAGI (reference sequence). CDR3 length: 13 residues. With 6 bases clipped from V and 9 bases from J, the junction kept 4 bases outside the gene matches. CDR3 coding DNA: TGTGCCAGCAGCGGACAGGGGGCTGGTGAGCAGTTCTTC. This gives the protein CASSGQGAGEQFF.

A note on this clone: Other DNA sequences of this sample code for an identical CDR3. V usage is TRBV6-5 and J usage is TRBJ1-5, with 7 bases aligning to TRBD1. This CDR3 spans 14 amino acids. Germline V lookup: CDR1 MNHEY, CDR2 SVGAGI. With V trimmed by 5 bases and J by 2 bases, 3 bases remained unmatched. This CDR3 is CASSPDRGNQPQHF. The DNA for the CDR3 is TGTGCCAGCAGTCCCGACAGGGGCAATCAGCCCCAGCATTTT.

V and J are TRBV24-1 and TRBJ2-2, with TRBD1 as a possible D gene (5 bases). Germline lookup yields CDR1 KGHDR and CDR2 SFDVKD. This CDR3 spans 14 amino acids. Trimming took 6 bases from V and 4 from J, leaving 11 bases between them. Here the CDR3 reads CATSRQGGTGELFF. The CDR3 DNA sequence: TGTGCCACCAGTCGGCAGGGTGGCACCGGGGAGCTGTTTTTT.

The rearrangement joins TRBV29-1 to TRBJ2-5; 7 bases align to TRBD1. Germline lookup yields CDR1 SQVTM and CDR2 ANQGSEA. The CDR3 is 15 residues long. The V segment lost 2 bases and the J segment 7 bases; nucleotides outside the gene matches: 13. The CDR3 sequence: CSVEYRGLPSGTQYF. The CDR3 DNA reads TGCAGCGTTGAATACAGGGGTCTACCCTCCGGGACCCAGTACTTC. The complete variable domain, with remaining parts taken from reference TRBV29-1 and TRBJ2-5, reads SAVISQKPSRDICQRGTSLTIQCQVDSQVTMMFWYRQQPGQSLTLIATANQGSEATYESGFVIDKFPISRPNLTFSTLTVSNMSPEDSSIYLCSVEYRGLPSGTQYFGPGTRLLVL.